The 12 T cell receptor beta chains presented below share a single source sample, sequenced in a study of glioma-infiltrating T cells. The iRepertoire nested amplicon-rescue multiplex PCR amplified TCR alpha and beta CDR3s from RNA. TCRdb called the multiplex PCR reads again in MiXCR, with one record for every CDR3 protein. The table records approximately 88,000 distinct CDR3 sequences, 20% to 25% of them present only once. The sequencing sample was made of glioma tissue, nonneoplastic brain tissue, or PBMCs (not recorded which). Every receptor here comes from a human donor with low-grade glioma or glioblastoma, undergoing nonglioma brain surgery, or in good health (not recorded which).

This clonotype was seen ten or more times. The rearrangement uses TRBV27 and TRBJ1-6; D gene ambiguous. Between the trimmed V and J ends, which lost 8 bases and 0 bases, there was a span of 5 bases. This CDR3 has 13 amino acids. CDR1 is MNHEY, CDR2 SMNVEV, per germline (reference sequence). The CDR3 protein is CASCPSYNSPLHF. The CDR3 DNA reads TGTGCCAGCTGTCCCTCCTATAATTCACCCCTCCACTTT.

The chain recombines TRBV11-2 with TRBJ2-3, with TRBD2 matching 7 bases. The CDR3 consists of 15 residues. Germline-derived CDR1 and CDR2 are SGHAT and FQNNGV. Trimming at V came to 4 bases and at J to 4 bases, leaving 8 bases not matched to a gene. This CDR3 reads CASSSIAGLADTQYF. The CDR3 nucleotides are TGTGCCAGCAGCTCCATAGCGGGTCTCGCAGATACGCAGTATTTT.

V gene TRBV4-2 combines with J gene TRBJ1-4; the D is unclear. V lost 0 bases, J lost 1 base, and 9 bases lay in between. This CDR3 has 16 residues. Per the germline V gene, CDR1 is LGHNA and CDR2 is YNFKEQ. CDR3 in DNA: TGTGCCAGCAGCCAAGAAGGTGGGCGAACTAATGAAAAACTGTTTTTT. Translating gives CASSQEGGRTNEKLFF.

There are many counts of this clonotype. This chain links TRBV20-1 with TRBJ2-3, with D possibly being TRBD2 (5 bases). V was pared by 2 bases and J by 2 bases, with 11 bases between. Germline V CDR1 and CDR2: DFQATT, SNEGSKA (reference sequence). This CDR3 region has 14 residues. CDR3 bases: TGCAGTGCTAGAAGCAGACTAAACACAGATACGCAGTATTTT. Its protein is CSARSRLNTDTQYF.

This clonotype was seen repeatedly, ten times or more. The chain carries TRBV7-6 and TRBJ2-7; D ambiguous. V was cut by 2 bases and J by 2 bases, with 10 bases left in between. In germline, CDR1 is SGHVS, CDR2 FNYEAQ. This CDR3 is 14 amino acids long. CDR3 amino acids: CASSLLAGPYEQYF. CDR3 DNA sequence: TGTGCCAGCAGCTTATTGGCAGGTCCCTACGAGCAGTACTTC.

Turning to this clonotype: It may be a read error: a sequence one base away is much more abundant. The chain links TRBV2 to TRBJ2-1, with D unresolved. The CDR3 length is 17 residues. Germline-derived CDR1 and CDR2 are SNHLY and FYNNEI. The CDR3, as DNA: TGTGCCAGCAGTGCTAGGATAGCTGTCAGCTCCTACAATGGGCAGTTCTTC. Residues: CASSARIAVSSYNGQFF.

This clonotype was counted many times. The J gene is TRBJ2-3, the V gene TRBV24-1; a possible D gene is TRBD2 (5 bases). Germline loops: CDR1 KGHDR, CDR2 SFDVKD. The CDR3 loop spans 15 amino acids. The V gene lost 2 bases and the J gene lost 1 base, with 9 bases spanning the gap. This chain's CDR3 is CATSDWKAGTDTQYF. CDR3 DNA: TGTGCCACCAGTGATTGGAAAGCGGGCACAGATACGCAGTATTTT.

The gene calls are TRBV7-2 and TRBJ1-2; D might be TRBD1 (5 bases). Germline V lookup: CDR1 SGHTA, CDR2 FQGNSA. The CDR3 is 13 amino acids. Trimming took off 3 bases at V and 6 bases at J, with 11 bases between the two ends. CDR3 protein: CASSFRGRDGYTF. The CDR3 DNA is TGTGCCAGCAGCTTTAGGGGTCGGGATGGCTACACCTTC.

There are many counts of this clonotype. The CDR3: CATSDAGTGKRDTQYF. The CDR3 bases are TGTGCCACCAGTGATGCCGGGACAGGGAAGAGAGATACGCAGTATTTT. The chain couples TRBV24-1 to TRBJ2-3; 9 nucleotides line up with TRBD1. Germline lookup yields CDR1 KGHDR and CDR2 SFDVKD. V lost 3 bases, J lost 5 bases, and 8 bases stayed unmatched. This CDR3 is 16 amino acids long.

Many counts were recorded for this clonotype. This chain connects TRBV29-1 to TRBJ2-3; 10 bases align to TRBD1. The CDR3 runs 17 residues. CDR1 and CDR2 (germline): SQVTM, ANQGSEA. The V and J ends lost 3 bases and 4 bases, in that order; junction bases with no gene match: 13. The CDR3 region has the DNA TGCAGCGTTGACCCCAAACCGGGACAGGGGTTGCCAGATACGCAGTATTTT. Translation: CSVDPKPGQGLPDTQYF.

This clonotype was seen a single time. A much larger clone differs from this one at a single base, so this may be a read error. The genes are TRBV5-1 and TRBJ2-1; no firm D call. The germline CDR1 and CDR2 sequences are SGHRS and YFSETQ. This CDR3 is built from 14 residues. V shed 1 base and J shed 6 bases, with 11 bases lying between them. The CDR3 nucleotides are TGCGCCAGCAGCTTGATTATCCCAACCAATGAGCAGTTCTTC. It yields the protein CASSLIIPTNEQFF.

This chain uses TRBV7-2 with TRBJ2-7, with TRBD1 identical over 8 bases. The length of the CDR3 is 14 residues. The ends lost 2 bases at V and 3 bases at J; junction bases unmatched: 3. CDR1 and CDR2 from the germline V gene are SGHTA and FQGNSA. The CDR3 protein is CASSLHRGDYEQYF. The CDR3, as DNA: TGTGCCAGCAGCTTACACAGGGGGGACTACGAGCAGTACTTC.